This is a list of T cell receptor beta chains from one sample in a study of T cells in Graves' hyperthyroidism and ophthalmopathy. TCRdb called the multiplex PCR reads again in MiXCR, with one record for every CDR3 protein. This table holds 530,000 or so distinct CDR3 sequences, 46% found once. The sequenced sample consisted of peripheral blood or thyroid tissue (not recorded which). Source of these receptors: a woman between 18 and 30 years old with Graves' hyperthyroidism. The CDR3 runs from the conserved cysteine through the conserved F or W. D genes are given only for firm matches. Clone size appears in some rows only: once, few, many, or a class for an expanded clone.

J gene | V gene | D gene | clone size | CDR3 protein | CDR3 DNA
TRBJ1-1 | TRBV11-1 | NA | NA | CASSLDVSEAFF | TGTGCCAGCAGCTTAGACGTCAGTGAAGCTTTCTTT
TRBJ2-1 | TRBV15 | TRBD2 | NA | CATSRRTSGRWSYNEQFF | TGTGCCACCAGCAGGAGGACTAGCGGGAGATGGTCCTACAATGAGCAGTTCTTC
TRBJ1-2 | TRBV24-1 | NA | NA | CATSDLKTNYGYTF | TGTGCCACCAGTGACCTTAAAACGAACTATGGCTACACCTTC
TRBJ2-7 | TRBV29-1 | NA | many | CSICWEGAYEQYF | TGCAGCATTTGCTGGGAGGGGGCCTACGAGCAGTACTTC
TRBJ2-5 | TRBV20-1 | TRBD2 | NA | CSAREGGKLPRGQPQYF | TGCAGTGCTAGAGAGGGGGGGAAGCTCCCACGTGGTCAGCCCCAGTACTTC
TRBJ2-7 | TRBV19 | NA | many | CASNGEKPEEQYF | TGTGCCAGTAATGGCGAAAAACCGGAAGAGCAGTACTTC
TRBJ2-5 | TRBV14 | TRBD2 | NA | CASSRGLAALQETQYF | TGTGCCAGCAGCCGGGGACTAGCGGCCCTCCAAGAGACCCAGTACTTC
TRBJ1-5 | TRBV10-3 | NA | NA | CAISDPLTGKGAGQPQHF | TGTGCCATCAGTGACCCCTTGACAGGAAAGGGTGCGGGTCAGCCCCAGCATTTT
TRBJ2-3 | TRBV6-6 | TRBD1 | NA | CASSNRGRGDTQYF | TGTGCCAGCAGTAACAGGGGCCGAGGAGATACGCAGTATTTT
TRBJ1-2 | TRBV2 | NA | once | CASSPTRGLFHGHTF | TGTGCCAGCAGCCCCACACGTGGGCTGTTCCATGGCCACACCTTC
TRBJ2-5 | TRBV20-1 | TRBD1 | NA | CSASGTGHQPQYF | TGCAGTGCGTCCGGGACAGGGCATCAGCCCCAGTACTTC
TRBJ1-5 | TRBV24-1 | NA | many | CATSDRVNQPQHF | TGTGCCACCAGTGACAGGGTCAATCAGCCCCAGCATTTT
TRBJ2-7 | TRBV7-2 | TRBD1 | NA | CASTRGRDHEQYF | TGTGCCAGCACGAGGGGGCGAGACCACGAGCAGTACTTC
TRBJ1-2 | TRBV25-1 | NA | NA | CASSEGGRYGYTF | TGTGCCAGCAGTGAAGGGGGGCGATATGGCTACACCTTT
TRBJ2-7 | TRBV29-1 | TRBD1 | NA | CSTGQTYGQYF | TGCAGCACGGGACAGACCTACGGGCAGTACTTC
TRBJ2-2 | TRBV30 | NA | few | CAWSSRAGELFF | TGTGCCTGGAGTTCTCGGGCCGGGGAGCTGTTTTTT
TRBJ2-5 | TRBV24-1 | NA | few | CATSESIQETQYF | TGTGCCACCAGTGAGAGCATACAAGAGACCCAGTACTTC
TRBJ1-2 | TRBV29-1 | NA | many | CSVERAGDYGYTF | TGCAGCGTTGAAAGGGCAGGGGACTATGGCTACACCTTC
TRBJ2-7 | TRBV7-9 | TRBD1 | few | CASSSVDRSYEQYF | TGTGCCAGCAGCTCCGTGGACAGGAGCTACGAGCAGTACTTC
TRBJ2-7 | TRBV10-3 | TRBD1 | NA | CAISATGNYGYEQYF | TGTGCCATCAGTGCGACAGGGAACTATGGCTACGAGCAGTACTTC
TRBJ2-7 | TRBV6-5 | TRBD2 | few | CASSPGTRTTKNFYEQYF | TGTGCCAGCAGTCCCGGGACTAGAACGACAAAAAACTTCTACGAGCAGTACTTC
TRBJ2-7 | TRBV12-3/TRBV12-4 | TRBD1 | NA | CASRGQGAHEQYF | TGTGCCAGCAGAGGACAGGGGGCTCACGAGCAGTACTTC
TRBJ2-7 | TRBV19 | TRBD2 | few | CASTSAGEGYEQYF | TGTGCCAGTACGTCAGCGGGAGAGGGTTACGAGCAGTACTTC
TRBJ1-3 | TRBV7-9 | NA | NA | CASSRVGITSGNTIYF | TGTGCCAGCAGCCGGGTGGGGATCACCTCTGGAAACACCATATATTTT
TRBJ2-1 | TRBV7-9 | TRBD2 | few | CASSTVPSGSIHEQFF | TGTGCCAGCAGCACAGTTCCTAGCGGGAGTATCCATGAGCAGTTCTTC
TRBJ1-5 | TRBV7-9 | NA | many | CASSLGQGKNQPQHF | TGTGCCAGCAGCTTAGGCCAGGGGAAAAATCAGCCCCAGCATTTT
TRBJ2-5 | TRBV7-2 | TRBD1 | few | CASSLTQGPGQETQYF | TGCGCCAGCAGCCTCACACAGGGGCCCGGACAAGAGACCCAGTACTTC
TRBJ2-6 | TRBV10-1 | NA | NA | CASSESGHTGANVLTF | TGCGCCAGCAGTGAGTCCGGACACACTGGGGCCAACGTCCTGACTTTC
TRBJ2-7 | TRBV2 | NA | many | CASSEAGGRGGEQYF | TGTGCCAGCAGTGAAGCGGGCGGGAGAGGGGGAGAGCAGTACTTC
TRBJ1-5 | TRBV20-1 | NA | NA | CSPGLAGNNEHF | TGCAGTCCCGGACTAGCGGGCAACAATGAGCATTTT
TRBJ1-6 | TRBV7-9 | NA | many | CASSQDAEVGSPLHF | TGTGCCAGCAGCCAAGACGCAGAAGTTGGTTCACCCCTCCACTTT
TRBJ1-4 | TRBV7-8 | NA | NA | CASTKTGANEKLCF | TGTGCCAGCACCAAGACGGGGGCTAATGAAAAACTGTGTTTT
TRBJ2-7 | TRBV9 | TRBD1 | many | CASSPGTGYKEQYF | TGTGCCAGCAGCCCCGGGACAGGGTATAAGGAGCAGTACTTC
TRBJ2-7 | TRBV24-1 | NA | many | CATSQGVPLYEQYF | TGTGCCACCTCACAAGGGGTGCCCTTATACGAGCAGTACTTC
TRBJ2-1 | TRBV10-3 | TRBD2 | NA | CAISEFGGSGSGNEQFF | TGTGCCATCAGTGAATTCGGGGGCAGCGGGAGTGGGAATGAGCAGTTCTTC
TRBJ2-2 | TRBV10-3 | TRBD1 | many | CAITSGQRTGELFF | TGTGCCATCACCTCGGGACAGCGCACCGGGGAGCTGTTTTTT
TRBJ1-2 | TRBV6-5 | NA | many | CASSYNLRVANYGYTF | TGTGCCAGCAGTTATAATTTGCGGGTAGCTAACTATGGCTACACCTTC
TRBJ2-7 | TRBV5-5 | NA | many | CASSSPVRGLSYEQYF | TGTGCCAGCAGCTCGCCCGTCCGGGGCCTCTCCTACGAGCAGTACTTC
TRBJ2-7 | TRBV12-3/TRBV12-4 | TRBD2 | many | CASSLSSGRVEEQYF | TGTGCCAGCAGCCTATCTAGCGGGAGGGTGGAGGAGCAGTACTTC
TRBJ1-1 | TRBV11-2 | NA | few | CASSDFTGMGTEAFF | TGTGCCAGCAGCGACTTTACGGGGATGGGCACTGAAGCTTTCTTT
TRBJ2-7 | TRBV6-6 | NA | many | CASSRVPYEQYF | TGTGCCAGCAGCCGAGTGCCCTACGAGCAGTACTTC
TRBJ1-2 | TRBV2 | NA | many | CASSPTYGYTF | TGTGCCAGCAGCCCAACCTATGGCTACACCTTC
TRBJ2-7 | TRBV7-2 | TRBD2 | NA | CASTLADAYEQYF | TGTGCCAGCACCCTAGCGGATGCCTACGAGCAGTACTTC
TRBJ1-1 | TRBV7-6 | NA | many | CASSPQGTEAFF | TGTGCCAGCAGCCCGCAAGGAACTGAAGCTTTCTTT
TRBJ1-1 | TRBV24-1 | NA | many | CATSDSSYGENTEAFF | TGTGCCACCAGTGATTCCTCCTACGGAGAGAACACTGAAGCTTTCTTT
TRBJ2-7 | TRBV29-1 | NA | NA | CSVAGGTGQITYEQYF | TGCAGCGTTGCGGGGGGGACGGGACAGATAACCTACGAGCAGTACTTC
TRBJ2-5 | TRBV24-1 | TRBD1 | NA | CATSNLGTGGRQAGTQYF | TGTGCCACCAGTAATTTAGGGACAGGGGGGAGACAGGCAGGGACCCAGTACTTC
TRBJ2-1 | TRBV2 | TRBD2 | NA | CASSALAPLYNEQFF | TGTGCCAGCAGTGCACTAGCGCCTCTCTACAATGAGCAGTTCTTC
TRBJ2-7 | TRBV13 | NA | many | CASSFGDEQYF | TGTGCCAGCAGCTTCGGGGACGAGCAGTACTTC
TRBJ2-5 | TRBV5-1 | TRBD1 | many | CASSSGTGGWETQYF | TGCGCCAGCAGCTCCGGGACAGGGGGCTGGGAGACCCAGTACTTC
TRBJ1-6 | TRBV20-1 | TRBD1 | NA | CSARLGYRGSPLHF | TGCAGTGCCCGCCTAGGCTACAGGGGTTCACCCCTCCACTTT
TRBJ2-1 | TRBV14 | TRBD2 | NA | CASSQTSGSTEQFF | TGTGCCAGCAGCCAGACTAGCGGGAGCACTGAGCAGTTCTTC
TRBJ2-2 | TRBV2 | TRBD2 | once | CASSPEIAGDSTGELFF | TGTGCCAGCTCACCGGAAATAGCGGGAGATTCTACCGGGGAGCTGTTTTTT